One T cell receptor (beta chain) is described in this entry. The V end lost 0 bases, the J end lost 0 bases, and 12 bases lay between the germline ends. There are 17 residues in the CDR3. Germline V gives CDR1 LGHNA, CDR2 YSLEER. Produced via immunoSEQ multiplex PCR; TCRdb's table is partial and in-frame only. The table has 40,000 to 60,000 clones, under 85% seen once. The record originates from a study of blood T cell repertoires in COVID-19. Study information: The United States, Italy and Spain were the sources of the acute and convalescent COVID-19 samples. PBMCs, B-cell-depleted T cells, or T cells were the source of the cDNA or gDNA that made up the material.

The source material was peripheral blood. The clonotype was recovered from a human donor in a cohort sampled during active COVID-19. The gene calls are TRBV4-3 and TRBJ2-1, with D possibly matching TRBD2 (6 bases). CDR3 loop: CASSQDWISGSYNEQFF. In nucleotides, the CDR3 is TGCGCCAGCAGCCAAGATTGGATTAGCGGCTCCTACAATGAGCAGTTCTTC.